The clone carrying this T cell receptor (beta chain) was observed a handful of times. Its specificity is not known. TCRdb's table, derived via immunoSEQ multiplex PCR, lists solely in-frame clones and lacks some. The data show 50,000 to 75,000 clones, with 70% to 85% seen just once and over 1.1% held by the top ten. The CDR3 length is 13 residues. Germline V lookup: CDR1 SGHRS, CDR2 YFSETQ. V lost 0 bases to trimming and J lost 6 bases; unmatched junction nucleotides: 3. This entry is derived from a study of OX40 agonist ivuxolimab in advanced cancers. Study in general: The dose-escalation group included hepatocellular carcinoma, melanoma, renal cell carcinoma and head and neck cancer. Three patients responded partially, comprising one with hepatocellular carcinoma and two with cutaneous melanoma.

Findings and limits, study-wide: Both CD4+ and CD8+ T cell populations in blood had undergone clonal expansion by week 6 at 0.1 to 3.0 mg/kg.

The clonotype comes from an adult with an advanced solid tumor such as melanoma, head and neck, liver or kidney cancer. The rearrangement uses TRBV5-1 and TRBJ2-7; 7 positions match TRBD1. Sample: CD4+ or CD8+ T cells sorted from blood, taken in a trial of the OX40 agonist ivuxolimab. The CDR3 reads CASSLDRGIEQYF. CDR3 DNA: TGCGCCAGCAGCTTGGACAGGGGAATCGAGCAGTACTTC.